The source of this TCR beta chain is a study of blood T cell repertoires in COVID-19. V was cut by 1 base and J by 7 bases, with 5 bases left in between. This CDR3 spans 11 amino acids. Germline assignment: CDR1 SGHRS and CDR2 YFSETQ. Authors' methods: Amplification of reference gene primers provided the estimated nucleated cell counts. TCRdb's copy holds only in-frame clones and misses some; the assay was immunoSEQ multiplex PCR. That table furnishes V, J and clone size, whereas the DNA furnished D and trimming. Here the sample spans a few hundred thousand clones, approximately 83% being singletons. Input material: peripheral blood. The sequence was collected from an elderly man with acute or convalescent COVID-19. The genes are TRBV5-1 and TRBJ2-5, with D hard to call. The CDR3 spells CASSLPGTQYF. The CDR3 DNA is TGCGCCAGCAGCTTGCCGGGGACCCAGTACTTC.